Below are 3 T cell receptor beta chains sequenced from a single sample in a study of T cell responses to AZD1222 COVID-19 vaccine. Generated by immunoSEQ multiplex PCR, the TCRdb table keeps only in-frame clones and is missing some. Of 100,000 to 150,000 clones listed, about nine tenths were seen once; the top ten hold 6.9%. Sequenced here: peripheral blood, sampled on day 0 of AZD1222 vaccination. The origin of the receptors is an adult in good health.

This sequence joins TRBV6-6 and TRBJ2-1; D ambiguous. V was cut by 2 bases and J by 6 bases, with 11 bases left in between. In germline, CDR1 is MNHNY, CDR2 SVGAGI (reference sequence). The CDR3 has 14 residues. The DNA of the CDR3 is TGTGCCAGCAGTTACAATCCGACCACCAATGAGCAGTTCTTC. Its translation is CASSYNPTTNEQFF.

This clone has a handful of counts. This chain connects TRBV7-9 to TRBJ2-7; 7 bases match TRBD1. In germline, CDR1 is SEHNR, CDR2 FQNEAQ (reference sequence). The CDR3 length is 13 residues. Losses at the gene ends were 8 bases for V and 2 bases for J; bases not matched to a gene: 6. The CDR3: CASEGDSAYEQYF. CDR3 nucleotides: TGTGCCAGCGAAGGGGACAGCGCCTACGAGCAGTACTTC.

This rearrangement joins TRBV6-5 to TRBJ1-1; 7 nucleotides line up with TRBD1. Per germline, CDR1 MNHEY and CDR2 SVGAGI. V gave up 5 bases and J gave up 0 bases; unmatched junction bases: 3. The CDR3 consists of 14 residues. CDR3 amino acids: CASSPGGMNTEAFF. DNA for the CDR3: TGTGCCAGCAGTCCAGGGGGGATGAACACTGAAGCTTTCTTT.